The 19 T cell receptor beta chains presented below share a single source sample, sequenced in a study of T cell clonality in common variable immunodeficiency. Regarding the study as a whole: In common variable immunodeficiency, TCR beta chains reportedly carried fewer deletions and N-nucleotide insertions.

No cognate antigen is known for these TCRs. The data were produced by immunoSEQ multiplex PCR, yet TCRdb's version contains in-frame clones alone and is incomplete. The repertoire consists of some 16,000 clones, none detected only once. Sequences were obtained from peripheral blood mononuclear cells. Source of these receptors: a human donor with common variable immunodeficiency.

The sequenced part of the CDR3 DNA is TGTGCCAGTAGTCCCATCAGCGGGGGGGCGACCTACGAG. Protein product: CASSPISGGATYE. The complete CDR3 protein is CASSPISGGATYEQYF. The chain carries TRBV19 and TRBJ2-7; TRBD2 aligns across 10 bases. Sequencing ends 3 residues short of the CDR3 end; the germline J gene provides the rest. Trimming took 5 bases from V and 2 from J; bases not matched to a gene: 9. The CDR3 spans 16 residues. Germline V gene data show CDR1 as LNHDA and CDR2 as SQIVND (reference sequence).

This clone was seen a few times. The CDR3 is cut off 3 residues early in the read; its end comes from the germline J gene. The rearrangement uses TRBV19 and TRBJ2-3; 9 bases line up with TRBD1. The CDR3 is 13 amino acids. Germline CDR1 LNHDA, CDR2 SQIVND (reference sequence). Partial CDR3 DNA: TGTGCCAGTAGTGAACAGGGGGCGGGGACG. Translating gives CASSEQGAGT. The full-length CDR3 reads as CASSEQGAGTQYF.

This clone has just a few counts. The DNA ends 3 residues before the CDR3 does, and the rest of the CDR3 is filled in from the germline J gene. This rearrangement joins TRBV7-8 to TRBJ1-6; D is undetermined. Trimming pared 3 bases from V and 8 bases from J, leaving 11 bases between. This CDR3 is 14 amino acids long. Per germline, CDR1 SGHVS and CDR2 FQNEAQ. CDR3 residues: CASSFSTEDSPLHF. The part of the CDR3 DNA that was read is TGTGCCAGCAGCTTTTCCACAGAAGATTCACCC.

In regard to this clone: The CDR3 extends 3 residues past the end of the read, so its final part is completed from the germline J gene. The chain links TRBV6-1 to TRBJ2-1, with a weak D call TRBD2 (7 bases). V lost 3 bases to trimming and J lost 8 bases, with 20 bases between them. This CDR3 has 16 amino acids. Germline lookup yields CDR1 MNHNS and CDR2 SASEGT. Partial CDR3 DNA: TGTGCCAGCAGTGAGGAAGGGGGGGGGACCTGGGATGAG. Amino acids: CASSEEGGGTWDE. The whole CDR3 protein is CASSEEGGGTWDEQFF.

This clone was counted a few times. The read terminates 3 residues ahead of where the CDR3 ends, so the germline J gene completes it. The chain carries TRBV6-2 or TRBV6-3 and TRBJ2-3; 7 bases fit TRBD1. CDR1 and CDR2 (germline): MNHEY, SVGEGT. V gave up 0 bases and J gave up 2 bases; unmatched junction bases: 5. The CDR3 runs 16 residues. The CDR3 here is CASSYSDRRSTDTQYF. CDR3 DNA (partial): TGTGCCAGCAGTTACTCGGACAGGCGCTCCACAGATACG.

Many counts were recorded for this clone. CDR3 residues: CASSLRPGGSGYTF. The part of the CDR3 DNA that was read is TGTGCCAGCAGTTTACGGCCAGGGGGCTCTGGC. The V gene is TRBV5-6, the J gene TRBJ1-2; 8 bases agree with TRBD1. The CDR3 goes on 3 residues after the read ends, and that part is filled in from the germline J gene. The CDR3 loop spans 14 amino acids. The trim removed 5 bases at V and 7 bases at J, leaving 10 bases unmatched. CDR1 is SGHDT and CDR2 is YYEEEE in the germline V gene. The whole variable domain, remainder taken from reference TRBV5-6 and TRBJ1-2, is DAGVTQSPTHLIKTRGQQVTLRCSPKSGHDTVSWYQQALGQGPQFIFQYYEEEERQRGNFPDRFSGHQFPNYSSELNVNALLLGDSALYLCASSLRPGGSGYTFGSGTRLTVV.

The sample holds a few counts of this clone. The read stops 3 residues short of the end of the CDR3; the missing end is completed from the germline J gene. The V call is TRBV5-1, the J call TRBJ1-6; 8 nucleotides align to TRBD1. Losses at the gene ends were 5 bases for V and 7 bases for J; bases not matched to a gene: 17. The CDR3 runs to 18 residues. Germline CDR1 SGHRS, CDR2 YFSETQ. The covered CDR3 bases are TGCGCCAGCAGGGATAATGGACACTGGGACAGGAGCAATTCACCC. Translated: CASRDNGHWDRSNSP. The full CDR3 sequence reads CASRDNGHWDRSNSPLHF.

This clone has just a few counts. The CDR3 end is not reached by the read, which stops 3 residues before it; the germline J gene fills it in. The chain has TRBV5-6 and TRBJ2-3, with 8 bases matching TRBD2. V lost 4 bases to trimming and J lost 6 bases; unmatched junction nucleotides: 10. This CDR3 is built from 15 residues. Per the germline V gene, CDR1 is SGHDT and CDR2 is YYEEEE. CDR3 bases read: TGTGCCAGCAGCCAAGCACTAGCGGCCGGGGATACG. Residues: CASSQALAAGDT. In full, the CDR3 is CASSQALAAGDTQYF.

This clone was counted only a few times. This chain's CDR3 is CASRPGGSGGAFSYEQYF. CDR3 bases read: TGCGCCAGCAGACCGGGGGGTAGCGGGGGCGCCTTCTCCTACGAG. This chain joins TRBV5-1 and TRBJ2-7; 9 positions match TRBD2. The DNA ends 3 residues before the CDR3 does, and the rest of the CDR3 is filled in from the germline J gene. Germline-derived CDR1 and CDR2 are SGHRS and YFSETQ. J lost 0 bases, V lost 5 bases, and 15 bases had no gene match. This CDR3 spans 18 amino acids. Full variable domain (missing parts from reference TRBV5-1 and TRBJ2-7): KAGVTQTPRYLIKTRGQQVTLSCSPISGHRSVSWYQQTPGQGLQFLFEYFSETQRNKGNFPGRFSGRQFSNSRSEMNVSTLELGDSALYLCASRPGGSGGAFSYEQYFGPGTRLTVT.

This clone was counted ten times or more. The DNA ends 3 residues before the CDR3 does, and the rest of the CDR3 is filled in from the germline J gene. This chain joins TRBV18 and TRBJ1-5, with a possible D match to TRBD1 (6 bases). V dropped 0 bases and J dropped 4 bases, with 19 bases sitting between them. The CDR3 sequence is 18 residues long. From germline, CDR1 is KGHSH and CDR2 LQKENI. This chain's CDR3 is CASSPPKTGGLGNQPQHF. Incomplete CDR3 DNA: TGTGCCAGCTCACCACCGAAGACGGGGGGGCTAGGAAATCAGCCC.

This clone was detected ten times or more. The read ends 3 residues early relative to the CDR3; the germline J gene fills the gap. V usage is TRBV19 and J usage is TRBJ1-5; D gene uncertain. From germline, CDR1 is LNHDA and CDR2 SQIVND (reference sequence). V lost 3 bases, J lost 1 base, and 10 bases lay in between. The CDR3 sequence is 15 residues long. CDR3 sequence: CASSIYSASNQPQHF. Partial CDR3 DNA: TGTGCCAGTAGTATCTACAGTGCCAGCAATCAGCCC.

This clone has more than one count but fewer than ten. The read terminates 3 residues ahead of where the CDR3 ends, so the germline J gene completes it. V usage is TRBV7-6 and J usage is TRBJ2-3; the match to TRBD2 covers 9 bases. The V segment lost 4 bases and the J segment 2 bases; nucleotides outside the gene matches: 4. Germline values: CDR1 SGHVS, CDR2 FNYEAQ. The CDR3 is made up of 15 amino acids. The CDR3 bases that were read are TGTGCCAGCAGCTCCCTAGCGGGGCACACAGATACG. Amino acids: CASSSLAGHTDT. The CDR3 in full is CASSSLAGHTDTQYF. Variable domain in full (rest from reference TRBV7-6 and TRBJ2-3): GAGVSQSPRYKVTKRGQDVALRCDPISGHVSLYWYRQALGQGPEFLTYFNYEAQQDKSGLPNDRFSAERPEGSISTLTIQRTEQRDSAMYRCASSSLAGHTDTQYFGPGTRLTVL.

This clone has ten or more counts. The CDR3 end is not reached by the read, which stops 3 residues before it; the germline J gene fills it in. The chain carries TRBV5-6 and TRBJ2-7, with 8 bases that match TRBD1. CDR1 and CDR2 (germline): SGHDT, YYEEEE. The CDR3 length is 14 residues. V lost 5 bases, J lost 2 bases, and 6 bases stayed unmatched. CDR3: CASRLLRGPYEQYF. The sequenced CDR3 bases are TGTGCCAGCAGACTCCTCAGGGGGCCCTACGAG.

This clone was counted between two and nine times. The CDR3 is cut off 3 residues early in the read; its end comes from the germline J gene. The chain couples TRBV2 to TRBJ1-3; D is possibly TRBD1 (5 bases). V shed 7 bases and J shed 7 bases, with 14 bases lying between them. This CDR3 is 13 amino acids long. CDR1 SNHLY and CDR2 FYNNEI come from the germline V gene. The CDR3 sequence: CASMRDFSNTIYF. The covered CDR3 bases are TGTGCCAGCATGCGGGACTTCTCCAACACC. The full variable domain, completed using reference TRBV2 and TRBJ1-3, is EPEVTQTPSHQVTQMGQEVILRCVPISNHLYFYWYRQILGQKVEFLVSFYNNEISEKSEIFDDQFSVERPDGSNFTLKIRSTKLEDSAMYFCASMRDFSNTIYFGEGSWLTVV.

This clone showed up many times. CDR3 DNA (partial): TGCAGTGCTAGCACCGGACAGGAACTAGACAATGAG. It translates to CSASTGQELDNE. The whole CDR3 reads CSASTGQELDNEQFF. The chain recombines TRBV20-1 with TRBJ2-1; 7 nucleotides align to TRBD1. The read is 3 residues too short to cover the CDR3 end, so that end is filled in from the germline J gene. Germline V gene sequence: CDR1 DFQATT, CDR2 SNEGSKA (reference sequence). The CDR3 runs to 15 residues. With V trimmed by 3 bases and J by 5 bases, 10 bases remained unmatched.

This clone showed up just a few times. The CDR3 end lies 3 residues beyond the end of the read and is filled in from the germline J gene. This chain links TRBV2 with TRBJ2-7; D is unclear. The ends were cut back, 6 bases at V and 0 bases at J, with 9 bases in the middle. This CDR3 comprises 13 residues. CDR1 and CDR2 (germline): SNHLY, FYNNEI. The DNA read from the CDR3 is TGTGCCAGCAGAACAACCAGCTCCTACGAG. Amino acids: CASRTTSSYE. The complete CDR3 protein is CASRTTSSYEQYF.

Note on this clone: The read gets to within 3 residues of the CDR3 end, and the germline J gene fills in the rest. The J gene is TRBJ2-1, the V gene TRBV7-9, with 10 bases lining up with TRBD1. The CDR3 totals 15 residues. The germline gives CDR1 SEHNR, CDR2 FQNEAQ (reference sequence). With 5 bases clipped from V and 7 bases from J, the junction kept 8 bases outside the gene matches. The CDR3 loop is CASSLRDRGNNEQFF. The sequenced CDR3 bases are TGTGCCAGCAGCCTAAGGGACAGGGGAAATAATGAG.

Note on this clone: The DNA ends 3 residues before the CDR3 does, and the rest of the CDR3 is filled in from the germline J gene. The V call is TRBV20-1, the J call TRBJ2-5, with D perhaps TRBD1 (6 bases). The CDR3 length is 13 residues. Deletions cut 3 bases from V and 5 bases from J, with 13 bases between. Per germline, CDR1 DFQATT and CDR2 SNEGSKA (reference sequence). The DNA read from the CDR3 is TGCAGTGCTAGCCCTGGGGGCCGGGAGACC. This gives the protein CSASPGGRET. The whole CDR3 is CSASPGGRETQYF.

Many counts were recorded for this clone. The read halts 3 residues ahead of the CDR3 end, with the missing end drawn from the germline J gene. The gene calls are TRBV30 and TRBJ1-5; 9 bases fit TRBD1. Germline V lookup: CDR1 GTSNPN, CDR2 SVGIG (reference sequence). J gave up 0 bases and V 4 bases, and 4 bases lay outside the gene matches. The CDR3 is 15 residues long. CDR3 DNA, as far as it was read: TGTGCCTGGACCACAGGGGGCCTTAGCAATCAGCCC. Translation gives CAWTTGGLSNQP. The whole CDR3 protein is CAWTTGGLSNQPQHF. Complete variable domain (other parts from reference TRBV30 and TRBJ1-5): SQTIHQWPATLVQPVGSPLSLECTVEGTSNPNLYWYRQAAGRGLQLLFYSVGIGQISSEVPQNLSASRPQDRQFILSSKKLLLSDSGFYLCAWTTGGLSNQPQHFGDGTRLSIL.